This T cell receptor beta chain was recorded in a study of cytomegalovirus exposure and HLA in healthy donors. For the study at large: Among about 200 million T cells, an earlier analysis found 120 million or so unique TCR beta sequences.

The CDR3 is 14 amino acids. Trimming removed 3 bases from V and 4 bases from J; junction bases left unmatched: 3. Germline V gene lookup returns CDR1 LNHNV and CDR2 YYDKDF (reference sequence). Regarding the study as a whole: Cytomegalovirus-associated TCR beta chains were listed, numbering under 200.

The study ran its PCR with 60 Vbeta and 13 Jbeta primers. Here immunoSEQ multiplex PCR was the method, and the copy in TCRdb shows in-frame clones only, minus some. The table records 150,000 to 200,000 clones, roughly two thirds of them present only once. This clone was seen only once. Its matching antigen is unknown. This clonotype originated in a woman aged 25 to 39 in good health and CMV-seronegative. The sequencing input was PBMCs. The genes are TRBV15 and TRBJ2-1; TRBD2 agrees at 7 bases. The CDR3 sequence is CATSSSGFYNEQFF. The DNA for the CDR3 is TGTGCCACCAGCAGTAGCGGGTTTTACAATGAGCAGTTCTTC.